One sample yielded the 10 T cell receptor beta chains listed below, sequenced in a study of blood T cell repertoires in COVID-19. Some clones are missing from TCRdb's copy, which holds only in-frame ones; the method was immunoSEQ multiplex PCR. The data contain 250,000 to 300,000 clones, around four fifths of them singletons. Specimen: peripheral blood. Receptors originate from a man aged 55 to 69 with acute or convalescent COVID-19.

The V call is TRBV7-2, the J call TRBJ1-5, with TRBD1 matching over 9 bases. The germline V gene encodes CDR1 SGHTA and CDR2 FQGNSA. The trim removed 5 bases at V and 8 bases at J, leaving 4 bases unmatched. The CDR3 loop spans 13 amino acids. The CDR3 coding sequence is TGTGCCAGCAGCCAGGACAGGGGAGAGCCCCAGCATTTT. Residues: CASSQDRGEPQHF. Variable domain in full (rest from reference TRBV7-2 and TRBJ1-5): GAGVSQSPSNKVTEKGKDVELRCDPISGHTALYWYRQSLGQGLEFLIYFQGNSAPDKSGLPSDRFSAERTGGSVSTLTIQRTQQEDSAVYLCASSQDRGEPQHFGDGTRLSIL.

The V call is TRBV12-5, the J call TRBJ1-5; D not resolved. Trimming left V 2 bases short and J 9 bases short, with 11 bases between. Per germline, CDR1 LGHNT and CDR2 FRNRAP. This CDR3 has 13 amino acids. The CDR3 protein is CASGLTARGPQHF. In DNA, the CDR3 is TGTGCTAGTGGTTTGACAGCCCGGGGGCCCCAGCATTTT.

This clone was recorded a few times. The gene calls are TRBV6-2 or TRBV6-3 and TRBJ2-7, with TRBD2 as a possible D gene (6 bases). The CDR3 length is 14 residues. V lost 2 bases to trimming and J lost 5 bases, with 13 bases between them. Germline V CDR1 and CDR2: MNHEY, SVGEGT. As DNA, the CDR3 is TGTGCCAGCAGTTACGAGGGACTGTTTCACGAGCAGTACTTC. It encodes CASSYEGLFHEQYF.

CDR3 nucleotides: TGTGCCACCAGTGAAACAGGGTATGACTATGGCTACACCTTC. Protein product: CATSETGYDYGYTF. The gene calls are TRBV24-1 and TRBJ1-2; D might be TRBD1 (6 bases). CDR1 is KGHDR and CDR2 is SFDVKD in the germline V gene. The V end was cut by 4 bases, the J end by 3 bases, with 11 bases between. The CDR3 has 14 amino acids.

V and J are TRBV6-5 and TRBJ2-7; possibly TRBD1 for D (6 bases). The V end was cut by 4 bases, the J end by 3 bases, with 13 bases between. Germline CDR1 reads MNHEY; CDR2 reads SVGAGI. The CDR3 runs 14 residues. The CDR3 here is CASSSRTALYEQYF. DNA of the CDR3: TGTGCCAGCAGTTCTAGGACAGCACTCTACGAGCAGTACTTC.

This rearrangement joins TRBV12-5 to TRBJ2-5, with TRBD1 matching 7 bases. From germline, CDR1 is LGHNT and CDR2 FRNRAP. This CDR3 is built from 13 residues. V lost 6 bases, J lost 3 bases, and 4 bases stayed unmatched. CDR3 amino acids: CASGATGEETQYF. CDR3 DNA sequence: TGTGCTAGTGGGGCCACAGGGGAAGAGACCCAGTACTTC.

This chain connects TRBV5-4 to TRBJ1-2; 7 bases map to TRBD1. Trimming removed 6 bases from V and 0 bases from J; junction bases left unmatched: 5. The germline CDR1 and CDR2 sequences are SGHNT and YYREEE (reference sequence). This CDR3 is built from 14 residues. For the CDR3, the DNA is TGTGCCAGCACCCATGGACAGGCTAACTATGGCTACACCTTC. Its protein product is CASTHGQANYGYTF.

This chain uses TRBV25-1 with TRBJ2-1, with D possibly being TRBD1 (6 bases). V lost 5 bases to trimming and J lost 7 bases, with 15 bases between them. The CDR3 extends over 14 amino acids. Per germline, CDR1 MGHDK and CDR2 SYGVNS. The CDR3 DNA sequence: TGTGCCAGCAGTCCTCAGACAGGCGGGAATGAGCAGTTCTTC. It encodes CASSPQTGGNEQFF.

This chain connects TRBV7-9 to TRBJ1-4; 9 positions agree with TRBD1. The ends lost 4 bases at V and 7 bases at J; junction bases unmatched: 13. Germline assignment: CDR1 SEHNR and CDR2 FQNEAQ (reference sequence). This CDR3 has 17 residues. The DNA of the CDR3 is TGTGCCAGCAGCTCTACCGGAACAGGGGGCCTTGGTGAAAAACTGTTTTTT. Translation: CASSSTGTGGLGEKLFF.

The chain links TRBV3-1 (or the pseudogene TRBV3-2) to TRBJ1-2; 9 bases agree with TRBD1. CDR1 is LGHDT, CDR2 YNNKEL, per germline (reference sequence). The J segment lost 5 bases and the V segment lost 6 bases, leaving 10 bases of the junction unmatched. The CDR3 is made up of 15 amino acids. CDR3 nucleotide sequence: TGTGCCAGCAGACCGAACTCGGGACAGGGTTATGGCTACACCTTC. It encodes CASRPNSGQGYGYTF.